This TCR beta chain was sequenced for a study of blood T cell repertoires in COVID-19 (TCRdb year 2020). Background for the entire study: Samples covering the acute and convalescent phases of COVID-19 were provided by collaborators in the United States, Italy and Spain. The material from the prospective study consisted of cDNA or gDNA derived from T cells, B-cell-depleted T cells, or PBMCs. The dataset comprised deeply sampled blood TCRbeta repertoires from subjects exposed to, actively infected with, or recovered from COVID-19. The repertoires were released in a freely available public database meant as a resource for research on the immune response to SARS-CoV-2. Samples were obtained from the ongoing ImmuneRACE study (first 160 participants) and from some 1,300 subjects provided by 6 global collaborators. A de-identified subject ID, COVID-19 status, age in years and sex were almost always included in the sample metadata. HLA class I and class II types, where available, came from metadata supplied by the sample provider rather than from assay-based typing. Study-wide findings and limitations: Clinical and demographic metadata were provided uncurated, with the amount varying by source and participant.

Participants in the prospective study were enrolled through a virtual design, were aged roughly 18 to 95 years, and lived in approximately 25 United States geographic areas. Cohort assignment in the prospective study relied on participant-reported clinical history from a screening survey and a study questionnaire. Recovered participants in ImmuneRACE Cohort 3 were defined by two consecutive negative NP/OP PCR tests, clearance by a healthcare professional, or resolution of symptoms. In the prospective study, mobile phlebotomists collected whole blood, serum and a nasopharyngeal or oropharyngeal swab from each participant. Additional blood draws and questionnaires over a 2-month period could optionally be provided by prospective study participants. Before DNA extraction, blood samples from the prospective study were shipped at room temperature or frozen. TCRbeta CDR3 regions were amplified from genomic DNA by means of the immunoSEQ Assay, a bias-controlled multiplex PCR. For the original study's pipeline: The number of nucleated cells in each sample was estimated from the amplification of reference gene primers within the assay. Sequence reads were collapsed and filtered to measure the absolute abundance of every unique TCRbeta CDR3 rearrangement. Productive Simpson clonality was computed per sample as the square root of Simpson's diversity index over productive rearrangements. This is the immuneACCESS table as TCRdb keeps it, with only in-frame sequences that have V and J called. A part of the clones is gone; compared with another copy, unresolved V genes explain less than half, and the rest is unexplained. The DNA gave D and trimming, while V, J and clone size come from that table. This sample comprises roughly 310,000 clones, about 88% of them detected only once. The top ten constitute 2% to 3% of the sample.

This clone appeared once. The clone's antigen remains unknown. Base quality data are lacking; no much larger clone is found one base away. Sample: PBMCs or T cells enriched from blood (not recorded which). The sequence came from a man aged 55-75 years who had recovered from COVID-19.

The CDR3 in this case is CASSRGGPNEQFF. The sequenced DNA: TGTGCCAGCAGCAGGGGGGGCCCCAATGAGCAGTTCTTC. The V and J segments used are TRBV5-4 and TRBJ2-1, with TRBD2 tentatively as D gene (7 bases match). V is clipped by 4 bases and J by 6 bases, and the sequence between their germline boundaries is 11 bases long. Its CDR3 holds 13 amino acids, cysteine through phenylalanine. Only the CDR3 part of the read is kept: 39 bases, read in frame from the first base. CDR1 and CDR2 are drawn from the germline V gene (reference sequence): SGHNT, YYREEE.